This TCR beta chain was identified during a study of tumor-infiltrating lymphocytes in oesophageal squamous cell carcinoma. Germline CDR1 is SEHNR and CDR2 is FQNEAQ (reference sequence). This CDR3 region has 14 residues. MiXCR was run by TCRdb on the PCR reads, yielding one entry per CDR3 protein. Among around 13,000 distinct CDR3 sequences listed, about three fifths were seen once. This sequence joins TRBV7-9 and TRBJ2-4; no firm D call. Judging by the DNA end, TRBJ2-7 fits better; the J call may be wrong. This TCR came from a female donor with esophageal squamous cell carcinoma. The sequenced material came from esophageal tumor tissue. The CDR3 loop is CASSLGNPTYEQYF. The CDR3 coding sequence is TGTGCCAGCAGCTTAGGGAATCCTACCTACGAGCAGTACTTC.